This entry is about one T cell receptor beta chain. Antigen: not known. These data originate in a study of cytotoxic CD8 clonotypes in ibrutinib-treated CLL. Study at large: The patient breakdown showed about ten relapsed/refractory and around 16 treatment-naive cases, with some 17 IGHV unmutated. On average, each sample had roughly 230,000 productive templates and 96,000 or so productive rearrangements.

The protocol was immunoSEQ multiplex PCR, while the TCRdb copy is restricted to in-frame clones and leaves out a portion. The sample holds roughly 190,000 clones; approximately 72% are singletons and the top ten take 13%. V shed 1 base and J shed 1 base, with 12 bases lying between them. CDR1 SGHTA and CDR2 FQGNSA come from the germline V gene. The CDR3 runs to 16 residues. Study-wide points: Contraction or stability on treatment was seen for public clonotypes, which were uncommon.

This specimen consisted of PBMCs, obtained after 24 months of ibrutinib treatment. V and J are TRBV7-2 and TRBJ2-3, with a possible D match to TRBD2 (6 bases). This TCR was recovered from a human donor with chronic lymphocytic leukemia. The CDR3 loop is CASSLVTSYRTDTQYF. The CDR3 DNA sequence: TGTGCCAGCAGCTTAGTGACTAGTTATCGCACAGATACGCAGTATTTT.